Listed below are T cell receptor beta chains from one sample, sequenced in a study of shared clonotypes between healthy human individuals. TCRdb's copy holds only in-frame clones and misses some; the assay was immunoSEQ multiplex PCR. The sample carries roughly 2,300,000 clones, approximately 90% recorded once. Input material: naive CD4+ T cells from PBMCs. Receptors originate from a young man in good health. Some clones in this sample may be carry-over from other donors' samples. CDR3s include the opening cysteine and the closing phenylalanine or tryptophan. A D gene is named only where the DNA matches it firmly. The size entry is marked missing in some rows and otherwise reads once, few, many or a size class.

DNA: TGTGCCACCAGCTGGTCGACAGATACGCAGTATTTT; CDR3: CATSWSTDTQYF; V: TRBV15; size: .; D: .; J: TRBJ2-3
DNA: TGCAGCGTTGGGGGTAGGCACAATGAAAAACTGTTTTTT; CDR3: CSVGGRHNEKLFF; V: TRBV29-1; size: few; D: .; J: TRBJ1-4
DNA: TGTGCCAGCAGCTTACCTTCCGACAGCACAGATACGCAGTATTTT; CDR3: CASSLPSDSTDTQYF; V: TRBV7-9; size: .; D: .; J: TRBJ2-3
DNA: TGTGCCTGGAGTCCCGGCGCACAAGAGACCCAGTACTTC; CDR3: CAWSPGAQETQYF; V: TRBV30; size: .; D: .; J: TRBJ2-5
DNA: TGTGCCAGCAGTGACTCGGGGAACACTGAAGCTTTCTTT; CDR3: CASSDSGNTEAFF; V: TRBV6-4; size: .; D: .; J: TRBJ1-1
DNA: TGTGCCAGCAGCGTATCTGGGGGAGGGCCGGTGGAGACCCAGTACTTC; CDR3: CASSVSGGGPVETQYF; V: TRBV9; size: .; D: TRBD2; J: TRBJ2-5
DNA: TGTGCCAGCAGCTTAGTGTTGGGGGGCTACACCTTC; CDR3: CASSLVLGGYTF; V: TRBV7-2; size: few; D: .; J: TRBJ1-2
DNA: TGTGCCAGACAGGGGGCCAATGAGCAGTTCTTC; CDR3: CARQGANEQFF; V: TRBV2; size: .; D: TRBD1; J: TRBJ2-1
DNA: TGTGCCAGCAGCTGGACAGGGGGCTTGGAGGACACCTTC; CDR3: CASSWTGGLEDTF; V: TRBV5-4; size: once; D: TRBD1; J: TRBJ1-2
DNA: TGTGCCAGCAGCTCCTACAAGATGAGCACTGAAGCTTTCTTT; CDR3: CASSSYKMSTEAFF; V: TRBV5-4; size: .; D: .; J: TRBJ1-1
DNA: TGTGCCAGCTCGCTGGAAGCATACACTGAAGCTTTCTTT; CDR3: CASSLEAYTEAFF; V: TRBV18; size: .; D: .; J: TRBJ1-1
DNA: TGTGCCACCAGCAGACCAGGACGGGGCACAGATACGCAGTATTTT; CDR3: CATSRPGRGTDTQYF; V: TRBV15; size: .; D: .; J: TRBJ2-3
DNA: TGTGCCAGCCGACGGGGGGGGGACACTGAAGCTTTCTTT; CDR3: CASRRGGDTEAFF; V: TRBV5-4; size: .; D: .; J: TRBJ1-1
DNA: TGTGCCAGTACCGACGCTCCAATGAACACTGAAGCTTTCTTT; CDR3: CASTDAPMNTEAFF; V: TRBV19; size: .; D: .; J: TRBJ1-1
DNA: TGTGCCAGCAGCGTAGTGTCTAGCGGAACCACAGATACGCAGTATTTT; CDR3: CASSVVSSGTTDTQYF; V: TRBV9; size: .; D: TRBD2; J: TRBJ2-3
DNA: TGTGCCAGCAGGGCCCAGGGAGGCACTGAAGCTTTCTTT; CDR3: CASRAQGGTEAFF; V: TRBV2; size: .; D: .; J: TRBJ1-1
DNA: TGTGCCAGCAGCGCCTTGACAGGGGGTATTTACGAGCAGTACTTC; CDR3: CASSALTGGIYEQYF; V: TRBV11-2; size: .; D: TRBD1; J: TRBJ2-7
DNA: TGCGCCAGCAGCCAAGATTTATCAAGATCTAGCACAGATACGCAGTATTTT; CDR3: CASSQDLSRSSTDTQYF; V: TRBV4-1; size: .; D: .; J: TRBJ2-3
DNA: TGCGCCAGCAGCAGTAGCGGGAGTGGAGAGACCCAGTACTTC; CDR3: CASSSSGSGETQYF; V: TRBV5-1; size: .; D: TRBD2; J: TRBJ2-5
DNA: TGTGCCAGCAGTTGGGGGACAGGGGTTTCCTACGAGCAGTACTTC; CDR3: CASSWGTGVSYEQYF; V: TRBV27; size: once; D: TRBD1; J: TRBJ2-7
DNA: TGCAGCGTTGAGGGCCGGGATACCACTGAAGCTTTCTTT; CDR3: CSVEGRDTTEAFF; V: TRBV29-1; size: .; D: .; J: TRBJ1-1
DNA: TGCGCCAGCAGCTCTTTTGCGGGAGTGGGAGGTGAGCAGTTCTTC; CDR3: CASSSFAGVGGEQFF; V: TRBV5-1; size: .; D: TRBD2; J: TRBJ2-1
DNA: TGCGCCAGCAGTGAGTCCGGGTCGAACACTGAAGCTTTCTTT; CDR3: CASSESGSNTEAFF; V: TRBV10-1; size: few; D: .; J: TRBJ1-1
DNA: TGTGCCAGCAGCTTAGAAGGATTAAGGGGTGAGACCCAGTACTTC; CDR3: CASSLEGLRGETQYF; V: TRBV7-9; size: once; D: .; J: TRBJ2-5
DNA: TGTGCCAGCGGGGGCAGCGGTGGGATAAACTATGGCTACACCTTC; CDR3: CASGGSGGINYGYTF; V: TRBV5-5; size: .; D: .; J: TRBJ1-2